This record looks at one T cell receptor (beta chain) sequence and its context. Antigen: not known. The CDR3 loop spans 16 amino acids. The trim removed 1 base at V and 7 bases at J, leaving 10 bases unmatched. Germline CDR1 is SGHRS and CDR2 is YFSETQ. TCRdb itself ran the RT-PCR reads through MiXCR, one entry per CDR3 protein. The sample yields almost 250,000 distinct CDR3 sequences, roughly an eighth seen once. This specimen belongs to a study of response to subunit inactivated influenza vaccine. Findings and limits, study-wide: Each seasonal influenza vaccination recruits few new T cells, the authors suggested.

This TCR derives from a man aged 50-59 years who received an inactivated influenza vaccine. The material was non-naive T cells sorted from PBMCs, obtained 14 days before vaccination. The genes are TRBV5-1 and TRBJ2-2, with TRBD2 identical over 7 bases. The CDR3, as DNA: TGCGCCAGCAGCTTGATTGCGGCGGGAGCCCACGGGGAGCTGTTTTTT. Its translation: CASSLIAAGAHGELFF.